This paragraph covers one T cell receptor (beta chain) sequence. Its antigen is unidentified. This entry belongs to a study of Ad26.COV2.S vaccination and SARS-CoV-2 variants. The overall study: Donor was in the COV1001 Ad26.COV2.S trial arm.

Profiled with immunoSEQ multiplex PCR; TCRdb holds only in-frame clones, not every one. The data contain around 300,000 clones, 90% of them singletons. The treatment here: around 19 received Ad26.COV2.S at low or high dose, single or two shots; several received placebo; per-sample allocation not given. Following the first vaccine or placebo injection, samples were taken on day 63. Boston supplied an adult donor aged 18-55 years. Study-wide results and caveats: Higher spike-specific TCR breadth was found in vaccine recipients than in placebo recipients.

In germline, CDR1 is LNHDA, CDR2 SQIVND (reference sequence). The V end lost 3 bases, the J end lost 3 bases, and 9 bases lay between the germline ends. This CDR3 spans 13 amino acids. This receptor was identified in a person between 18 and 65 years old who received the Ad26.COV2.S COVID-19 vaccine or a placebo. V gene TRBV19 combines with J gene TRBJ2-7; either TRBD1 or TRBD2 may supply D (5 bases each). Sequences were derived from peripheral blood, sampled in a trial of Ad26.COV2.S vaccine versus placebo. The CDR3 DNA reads TGTGCCAGTAGTATGGGGGTAGGCTACGAGCAGTACTTC. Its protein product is CASSMGVGYEQYF.